The next 19 T cell receptor beta chains were all read from a single sample in a study of blood T cell repertoires in COVID-19. Assay used: immunoSEQ multiplex PCR; TCRdb lists only in-frame clones, some missing. The data contain around 150,000 clones, 87% of them singletons. Sequencing was carried out using peripheral blood. All receptors come from a woman aged 55 to 70 who had recovered from COVID-19.

The V and J genes are TRBV4-1 and TRBJ2-1, with 14 positions matching TRBD2. The CDR3 is 18 residues long. V shed 0 bases, J shed 5 bases, and the junction held 6 bases outside the gene matches. Germline CDR1 and CDR2: MGHRA and YSYEKL. CDR3 residues: CASSQDETSGGAHNEQFF. DNA of the CDR3: TGCGCCAGCAGCCAAGATGAGACTAGCGGGGGGGCCCACAATGAGCAGTTCTTC.

The genes are TRBV6-5 and TRBJ2-5, with a weak D call TRBD2 (6 bases). The CDR3 totals 13 residues. V lost 6 bases and J lost 5, with 13 bases in between. Germline CDR1 MNHEY, CDR2 SVGAGI. Here the CDR3 reads CASRPAGYETQYF. In nucleotides, the CDR3 is TGTGCCAGCAGACCAGCGGGTTATGAGACCCAGTACTTC.

The V call is TRBV24-1, the J call TRBJ2-7, with D maybe TRBD2 (6 bases). In germline, CDR1 is KGHDR, CDR2 SFDVKD. CDR3 length: 11 residues. Trimming pared 10 bases from V and 3 bases from J, leaving 9 bases between. CDR3 residues: CATRAGYEQYF. The DNA for the CDR3 is TGTGCCACTAGAGCGGGCTACGAGCAGTACTTC.

V is TRBV15 and J is TRBJ2-2; D perhaps matches TRBD2 (7 bases). The ends were cut back, 5 bases at V and 2 bases at J, with 21 bases in the middle. Germline V gives CDR1 LNHNV, CDR2 YYDKDF (reference sequence). The CDR3 has 18 residues. In DNA form, the CDR3 reads TGTGCCACCAGCCGATACAAGATTGGGGGGGCCAACACCGGGGAGCTGTTTTTT. It specifies CATSRYKIGGANTGELFF.

The V and J genes are TRBV5-1 and TRBJ1-2, with 8 bases matching TRBD1. The CDR3 is 14 amino acids. The J segment lost 5 bases and the V segment lost 2 bases, leaving 5 bases of the junction unmatched. The germline V gene encodes CDR1 SGHRS and CDR2 YFSETQ. The CDR3, as DNA: TGCGCCAGCAGCTTTGGACAGGGAATATATGGCTACACCTTC. It is translated as CASSFGQGIYGYTF. Filled out from reference TRBV5-1 and TRBJ1-2, the complete variable domain reads KAGVTQTPRYLIKTRGQQVTLSCSPISGHRSVSWYQQTPGQGLQFLFEYFSETQRNKGNFPGRFSGRQFSNSRSEMNVSTLELGDSALYLCASSFGQGIYGYTFGSGTRLTVV.

The chain joins TRBV27 to TRBJ2-1; TRBD1 matches 9 bases. CDR1 is MNHEY, CDR2 SMNVEV, per germline (reference sequence). The CDR3 runs 13 residues. Germline trimming cut 11 bases from V and 6 bases from J; bases unmatched to any gene: 8. The DNA for the CDR3 is TGTGCCGCCACGGGACAGGGAACCAATGAGCAGTTCTTC. It is translated as CAATGQGTNEQFF.

This clone has a handful of counts. The chain links TRBV2 to TRBJ2-5; 12 positions agree with TRBD2. V was clipped by 2 bases and J by 13 bases; unmatched bases: 11. Germline V gives CDR1 SNHLY, CDR2 FYNNEI. CDR3 length: 15 amino acids. The CDR3 DNA reads TGTGCCAGCAGTGAAACGACTAGCGGGGGTCAAGAGAGGTACTTC. Its protein is CASSETTSGGQERYF.

The chain employs TRBV7-9 and TRBJ2-1; 11 bases fit TRBD2. This CDR3 comprises 17 residues. V trimming: 2 bases; J trimming: 5 bases; junction bases outside the gene matches: 8. Germline lookup yields CDR1 SEHNR and CDR2 FQNEAQ (reference sequence). CDR3 residues: CASSLSKLAGADNEQFF. The CDR3 region has the DNA TGTGCCAGCAGCTTATCAAAACTAGCGGGGGCCGACAATGAGCAGTTCTTC.

This chain joins TRBV27 and TRBJ1-2, with a possible D match to TRBD1 (5 bases). CDR3 size: 17 residues. Germline V gene data show CDR1 as MNHEY and CDR2 as SMNVEV (reference sequence). Trimming stripped 0 bases from V and 5 bases from J, with 19 bases between. CDR3 sequence: CASSLSGAGESLYGYTF. In DNA form, the CDR3 reads TGTGCCAGCAGTTTATCTGGGGCAGGAGAGTCCCTATATGGCTACACCTTC.

This chain uses TRBV9 with TRBJ2-7; 7 positions agree with TRBD2. Germline CDR1 reads SGDLS; CDR2 reads YYNGEE. Trimming cost V 1 base and J 6 bases; bases outside gene matches: 7. The CDR3 runs to 14 residues. The chain's CDR3 is CASSVSSGASEQYF. CDR3 nucleotides: TGTGCCAGCAGCGTATCCAGCGGGGCCTCCGAGCAGTACTTC.

The chain recombines TRBV6-6 with TRBJ1-1; D gene uncertain. The CDR3 runs 17 residues. In germline, CDR1 is MNHNY, CDR2 SVGAGI (reference sequence). V was clipped by 5 bases and J by 0 bases, with 19 bases between them. In DNA form, the CDR3 reads TGTGCCAGCAGTCTAGGACGGCTCGCGGGAGTGAACACTGAAGCTTTCTTT. Encoded protein: CASSLGRLAGVNTEAFF.

The genes are TRBV5-8 and TRBJ1-5; 9 bases fit TRBD1. The CDR3 runs to 15 residues. V gave up 4 bases and J gave up 4 bases; unmatched junction bases: 6. The germline V gene has CDR1 SGHTS and CDR2 YDEGEE. CDR3 region: CASSPRGTGNQPQHF. For the CDR3, the DNA is TGTGCCAGCAGCCCCCGCGGGACAGGGAATCAGCCCCAGCATTTT.

In this sample, this clone turned up once. This chain uses TRBV4-1 with TRBJ1-4, with 8 bases matching TRBD1. Germline-derived CDR1 and CDR2 are MGHRA and YSYEKL. The CDR3 has 16 residues. The trim removed 4 bases at V and 2 bases at J, leaving 6 bases unmatched. Here the CDR3 reads CASSLDQGATNEKLFF. The CDR3 DNA reads as TGCGCCAGCAGCCTAGACCAGGGGGCGACTAATGAAAAACTGTTTTTT.

The V and J genes are TRBV28 and TRBJ2-1, with a tentative D call TRBD1 (6 bases). The V end was cut by 6 bases, the J end by 4 bases, with 16 bases between. Germline values: CDR1 MDHEN, CDR2 SYDVKM. This CDR3 region has 15 residues. CDR3 amino acids: CASRLGTRGYNEQFF. CDR3 DNA sequence: TGTGCCAGCAGACTCGGGACAAGGGGTTACAATGAGCAGTTCTTC.

The chain carries TRBV6-5 and TRBJ1-1; D perhaps matches TRBD1 (5 bases). This CDR3 is built from 14 residues. V shed 5 bases and J shed 2 bases, with 12 bases lying between them. CDR1 MNHEY and CDR2 SVGAGI come from the germline V gene. CDR3 DNA: TGTGCCAGCAGTCCTGACAGCTTCAACACTGAAGCTTTCTTT. Translating it yields CASSPDSFNTEAFF.

This rearrangement joins TRBV7-8 to TRBJ2-2; D unclear. The germline gives CDR1 SGHVS, CDR2 FQNEAQ. Trimming stripped 7 bases from V and 6 bases from J, with 18 bases between. The CDR3 is 15 amino acids. CDR3 protein: CASIPLESLAGELFF. CDR3 nucleotides: TGTGCCAGCATCCCGCTGGAGAGTTTAGCCGGGGAGCTGTTTTTT.

This rearrangement joins TRBV28 to TRBJ1-5, with D possibly matching TRBD1 (6 bases). V gave up 2 bases and J gave up 3 bases, with 14 bases separating them. The CDR3 sequence is 16 residues long. CDR1 and CDR2 (germline): MDHEN, SYDVKM. In nucleotides, the CDR3 is TGTGCCAGCAGTTTAGGGGGAGGGGGTTACAATCAGCCCCAGCATTTT. Translated, it gives CASSLGGGGYNQPQHF.

The chain employs TRBV5-1 and TRBJ2-5; D remains ambiguous. From germline, CDR1 is SGHRS and CDR2 YFSETQ. The V gene lost 0 bases and the J gene lost 4 bases, with 10 bases spanning the gap. This CDR3 comprises 14 residues. CDR3 protein: CASSLEGRGETQYF. The CDR3, as DNA: TGCGCCAGCAGCTTGGAAGGTAGAGGAGAGACCCAGTACTTC.

CDR3: CASSLVGTGVTEAFF. The CDR3 DNA reads TGTGCCAGCAGCTTAGTCGGGACAGGGGTAACTGAAGCTTTCTTT. This rearrangement joins TRBV11-2 to TRBJ1-1; 10 nucleotides align to TRBD1. The CDR3 totals 15 residues. The germline V gene encodes CDR1 SGHAT and CDR2 FQNNGV. Losses at the gene ends were 1 base for V and 5 bases for J; bases not matched to a gene: 4.